The 7 T cell receptor beta chains below were found in one sample sequenced in a study of cytomegalovirus exposure and HLA in healthy donors. The PCR contained 60 Vbeta and 13 Jbeta primers. Clones were sequenced by immunoSEQ multiplex PCR, and TCRdb holds only the in-frame ones, with some missing. Listed are approximately 58,000 clones; 9.5% to 11% falls within the top ten. The source material was PBMCs. Every receptor here comes from a woman in her fifties or sixties in good health and CMV-seropositive.

CDR3 nucleotides: TGCGCCAGCAGCATAATAGCGGGAGTAAGAAAAGAGCAGTACTTC. Translation gives CASSIIAGVRKEQYF. V is TRBV5-1 and J is TRBJ2-7; the match to TRBD2 covers 9 bases. The germline gives CDR1 SGHRS, CDR2 YFSETQ. CDR3 length: 15 residues. V shed 4 bases and J 7 bases; nucleotides not matched to a gene: 12.

V and J are TRBV19 and TRBJ2-6; D may be TRBD1 (5 bases). Germline V CDR1 and CDR2: LNHDA, SQIVND (reference sequence). This CDR3 has 15 amino acids. Deletions cut 7 bases from V and 4 bases from J, with 14 bases between. CDR3 DNA sequence: TGTGCCAGTACCTTTAGGGGTGTCGGGGCCAACGTCCTGACTTTC. Translating it yields CASTFRGVGANVLTF.

The V call is TRBV29-1, the J call TRBJ2-3, with D maybe TRBD2 (6 bases). V dropped 4 bases and J dropped 1 base, with 12 bases sitting between them. CDR3 size: 14 residues. CDR1 and CDR2 (germline): SQVTM, ANQGSEA. The CDR3 is CSVAAASGTDTQYF. The DNA for the CDR3 is TGCAGCGTTGCTGCGGCTAGCGGCACAGATACGCAGTATTTT.

The V call is TRBV19, the J call TRBJ2-2; 8 bases match TRBD1. The length of the CDR3 is 16 residues. The V gene's germline CDR1 is LNHDA and CDR2 SQIVND (reference sequence). Germline trimming cut 4 bases from V and 3 bases from J; bases unmatched to any gene: 7. CDR3 residues: CASSTAGGADTGELFF. The CDR3, as DNA: TGTGCCAGTAGTACCGCAGGGGGCGCGGACACCGGGGAGCTGTTTTTT.

V and J are TRBV7-9 and TRBJ2-3, with no clear D. V lost 9 bases and J lost 1, with 11 bases in between. The CDR3 has 13 amino acids. CDR1 and CDR2 (germline): SEHNR, FQNEAQ (reference sequence). DNA of the CDR3: TGTGCCAGAGTCCGTCAGGGCACAGATACGCAGTATTTT. Translated, it gives CARVRQGTDTQYF.

V and J are TRBV4-1 and TRBJ1-2, with 12 positions matching TRBD1. From germline, CDR1 is MGHRA and CDR2 YSYEKL. CDR3 length: 17 amino acids. V dropped 0 bases and J dropped 7; count of bases not matched to a gene: 9. CDR3 residues: CASSQDTAGQGARGYTF. CDR3 DNA sequence: TGCGCCAGCAGCCAAGATACCGCGGGACAGGGGGCGCGTGGCTACACCTTC.

This chain connects TRBV15 to TRBJ1-6, with 9 bases that match TRBD1. The CDR3 sequence is 15 residues long. The germline CDR1 and CDR2 sequences are LNHNV and YYDKDF (reference sequence). Trimming removed 1 base from V and 5 bases from J; junction bases left unmatched: 0. The CDR3 spells CATSRGDRDNSPLHF. CDR3 DNA: TGTGCCACCAGCAGAGGGGACAGGGATAATTCACCCCTCCACTTT.